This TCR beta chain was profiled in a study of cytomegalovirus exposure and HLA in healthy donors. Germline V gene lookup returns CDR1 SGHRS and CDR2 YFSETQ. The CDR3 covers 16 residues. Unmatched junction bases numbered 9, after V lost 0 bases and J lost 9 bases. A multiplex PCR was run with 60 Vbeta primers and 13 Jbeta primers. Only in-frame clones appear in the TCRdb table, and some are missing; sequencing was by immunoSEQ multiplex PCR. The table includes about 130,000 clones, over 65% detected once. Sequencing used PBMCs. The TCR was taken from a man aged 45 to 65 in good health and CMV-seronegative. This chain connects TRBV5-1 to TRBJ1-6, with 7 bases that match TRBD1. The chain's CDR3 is CASSLARQGMGSPLHF. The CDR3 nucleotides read TGCGCCAGCAGCTTGGCCCGACAGGGAATGGGTTCACCCCTCCACTTT.